This TCR beta chain was obtained from a study of high-grade serous ovarian cancer treatment subgroups. Trimming stripped 1 base from V and 5 bases from J, with 12 bases between. This CDR3 spans 14 amino acids. The germline CDR1 and CDR2 sequences are SGHRS and YFSETQ. Repertoires were generated with immunoSEQ multiplex PCR, while TCRdb's copy carries only in-frame clones and drops some. The repertoire holds about 15,000 clones, with roughly nine tenths as singletons. Tumor samples were obtained before definitive surgery or chemotherapy. The genes are TRBV5-1 and TRBJ2-5; D possibly corresponds to TRBD2 (5 bases). The clonotype originates from a human donor with high-grade serous ovarian cancer. The sequenced material came from tumor tissue. The CDR3 DNA reads TGCGCCAGCAGCTTGTTTCGGGAAGGGGAGACCCAGTACTTC. Amino acid sequence: CASSLFREGETQYF.